There are many counts of the clone carrying this T cell receptor beta chain. No antigen is known for it. This specimen comes from a study of early T cells in non-severe SARS-CoV-2 infection. Looking at the study overall: The sequenced material was bulk RNA from unsorted whole blood, and its chains were unpaired.

Study-wide results and limits: Anti-spike CD8 responses were favored in VDJdb matching, and private and CD4 specificities were missed.

Individual cDNA molecules were tagged with unique molecular identifiers. TCRdb re-called the 5' RACE reads through MiXCR, storing one row per CDR3 protein. Among tens of thousands of distinct CDR3 sequences listed, 5% to 5.5% were seen once. CDR1 KGHDR and CDR2 SFDVKD come from the germline V gene. The V and J ends lost 3 bases and 0 bases, in that order; junction bases with no gene match: 6. This CDR3 has 17 amino acids. The receptor's source is an adult who was a healthcare worker with PCR-confirmed SARS-CoV-2 infection or an uninfected control (not recorded which). Sequences were derived from whole blood, sampled at baseline. The rearrangement joins TRBV24-1 to TRBJ1-5, with 8 bases fitting TRBD1. The CDR3 sequence: CATSDETQGASNQPQHF. The CDR3 region has the DNA TGTGCCACCAGTGATGAGACCCAGGGGGCTAGCAATCAGCCCCAGCATTTT.